Listed here is a single T cell receptor beta chain. No antigen is known for it. The read halts 3 residues ahead of the CDR3 end, with the missing end drawn from the germline J gene. This record comes from a study of T cells in women clearing cervical HPV infection. Study-wide context: Women with histologically confirmed HPV16-related CIN3 or worse, 2 with invasive cancer, served as cases. The study's findings and limits: CIN3+ cases had significantly higher TCR repertoire richness than controls, but evenness did not differ. Effector/memory and HPV-specific T cells were not isolated, and association timing is unknown.

The germline gives CDR1 ENHRY, CDR2 SYGVKD. Deletions cut 0 bases from V and 1 base from J, with 5 bases between. This CDR3 contains 14 residues. Average input was around 1,300 ng genomic DNA for immunoSEQ TCR beta CDR3 amplification. This table comes from immunoSEQ multiplex PCR, and its TCRdb copy is limited to in-frame clones, with some not included. Recorded for this sample: about 48,000 clones. The specimen was blood buffy coat. The chain joins TRBV10-3 to TRBJ2-3; the D is unclear. The TCR was taken from a woman aged 18 to 75 with a cervical HPV16 infection that either progressed to CIN3+ or cleared (not recorded which). CDR3 protein: CAISESRGTDTQYF. The DNA read from the CDR3 is TGTGCCATCAGTGAGTCGCGTGGCACAGATACG.